This T cell receptor beta chain was retrieved from a study of blood T cell repertoires in COVID-19. About the research overall: COVID-19 samples collected from the United States, Italy and Spain covered acute and convalescent phases. Nucleic acid was either cDNA or gDNA, and it came from T cells, B-cell-depleted T cells, or PBMCs.

Germline CDR1 reads SGHTA; CDR2 reads FQGNSA. The CDR3 consists of 16 residues. V shed 2 bases, J shed 3 bases, and the junction held 7 bases outside the gene matches. Original methodology: It was from reference gene primer amplification that nucleated cell counts were estimated. Method: immunoSEQ multiplex PCR; TCRdb's copy keeps in-frame clones and lacks some. The V and J calls and the clone size are those of that table, but D and trimming were determined from the DNA. This repertoire shows about 240,000 clones, approximately 80% found once; its top ten account for 3% to 4%. The chain links TRBV7-2 to TRBJ2-4; 7 nucleotides match TRBD1. What was sequenced was peripheral blood. The clonotype originates from a young woman with acute or convalescent COVID-19. The CDR3 DNA sequence: TGTGCCAGCAGCTTAAGGGGGACAGATCTCAAAAACATTCAGTACTTC. Encoded protein: CASSLRGTDLKNIQYF.